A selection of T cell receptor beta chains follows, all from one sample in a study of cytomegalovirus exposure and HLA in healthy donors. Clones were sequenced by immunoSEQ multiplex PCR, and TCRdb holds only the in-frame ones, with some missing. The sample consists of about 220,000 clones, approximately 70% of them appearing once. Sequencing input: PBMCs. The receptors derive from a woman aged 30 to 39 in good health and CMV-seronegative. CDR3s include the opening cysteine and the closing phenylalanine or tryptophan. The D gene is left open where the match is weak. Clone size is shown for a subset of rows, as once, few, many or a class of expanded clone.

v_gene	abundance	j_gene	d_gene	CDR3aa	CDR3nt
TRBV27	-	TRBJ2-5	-	CASSLTGPQETQYF	TGTGCCAGCAGTTTAACAGGCCCCCAAGAGACCCAGTACTTC
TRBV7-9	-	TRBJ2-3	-	CSSSLKPGVSTDTQYF	TGTTCCAGCAGCTTAAAGCCGGGGGTATCCACAGATACGCAGTATTTT
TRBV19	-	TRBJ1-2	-	CASMGRDYGYTF	TGTGCCAGTATGGGGAGAGACTATGGCTACACCTTC
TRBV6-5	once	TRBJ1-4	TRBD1	CARIRGQGEEKLFF	TGTGCCAGGATCAGAGGACAGGGGGAAGAAAAACTGTTTTTT
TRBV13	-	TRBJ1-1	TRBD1	CASRGQGRANTEAFF	TGTGCCAGCAGAGGACAGGGGAGGGCGAACACTGAAGCTTTCTTT
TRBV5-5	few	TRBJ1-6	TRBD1	CASSRTGSNSPLHF	TGTGCCAGCAGCCGGACAGGGTCTAATTCACCCCTCCACTTT
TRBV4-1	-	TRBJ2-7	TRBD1	CASSQGSTGAYEQYF	TGCGCCAGCAGCCAAGGAAGTACAGGGGCCTACGAGCAGTACTTC
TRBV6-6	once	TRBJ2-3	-	CASRDGGAGLTDTQYF	TGTGCCAGCAGGGACGGGGGAGCCGGACTCACAGATACGCAGTATTTT
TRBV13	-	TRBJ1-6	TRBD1	CASSLGTGGVSYNSPLHF	TGTGCCAGCAGCTTAGGGACAGGGGGCGTCTCCTATAATTCACCCCTCCACTTT
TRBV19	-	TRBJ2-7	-	CASSALGNSYEQYF	TGTGCCAGTAGTGCTCTAGGAAACTCCTACGAGCAGTACTTC
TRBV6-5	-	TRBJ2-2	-	CASSPRATGTGELFF	TGTGCCAGCAGCCCCCGGGCCACAGGCACCGGGGAGCTGTTTTTT
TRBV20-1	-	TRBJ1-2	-	CSVRQDYGYTF	TGCAGTGTACGCCAGGACTATGGCTACACCTTC
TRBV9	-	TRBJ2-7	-	CASSVGLAPTYEQYF	TGTGCCAGCAGCGTAGGTCTAGCGCCAACCTACGAGCAGTACTTC
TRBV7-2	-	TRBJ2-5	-	CASSVLTGTRETQYF	TGCGCCAGCAGCGTCCTAACCGGGACAAGGGAGACCCAGTACTTC
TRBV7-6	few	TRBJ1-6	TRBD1	CASSPGPGQVNSPLHF	TGTGCCAGCAGCCCAGGCCCGGGACAGGTTAATTCACCCCTCCACTTT
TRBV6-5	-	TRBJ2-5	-	CATSGHIEETQYF	TGTGCCACCAGCGGTCATATTGAAGAGACCCAGTACTTC
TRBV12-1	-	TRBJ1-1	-	CASSFNLGGITEAFF	TGTGCCAGCAGCTTTAATTTAGGGGGCATCACTGAAGCTTTCTTT
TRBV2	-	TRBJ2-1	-	CASSERPTIGEQFF	TGTGCCAGCAGTGAAAGGCCGACTATAGGCGAGCAGTTCTTC
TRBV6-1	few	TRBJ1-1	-	CASSREQAMNTEAFF	TGTGCCAGCTCGCGGGAACAGGCCATGAACACTGAAGCTTTCTTT
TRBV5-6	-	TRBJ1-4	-	CASSLTGGEKLFF	TGTGCCAGCAGCTTGACGGGGGGTGAAAAACTGTTTTTT